This T cell receptor (beta chain) was recovered during a study of identical twins. With regard to this clonotype: What it binds is unknown.

Carrying unique molecular identifiers, the cDNA also gained a universal primer site through template switching. Each CDR3 protein is one row after TCRdb ran MiXCR on the 5' RACE reads. Of some 560,000 distinct CDR3 sequences in the sample, around 9.6% were seen once. Broader study findings: Modelling approaches yielded underestimates of out-of-frame TCR alpha sharing between monozygotic twins. Zero-insertion analyses were open to partial confounding by invariant MAIT and iNKT cells. Abundant beta clonotypes from cord blood bore fewer insertions; memory repertoires lacked this pattern.

These data were likewise used in another study, on yellow fever vaccine responses in identical twins.

This TCR was recovered from a woman younger than 30 in good health. The specimen sequenced was PBMCs.

CDR3 nucleotides: TGTGCCAGCAGTTTCGGGACAGGGATAGCGGGGGGTCCCTACGAGCAGTACTTC. This codes for CASSFGTGIAGGPYEQYF. The chain combines TRBV27 with TRBJ2-7, with D perhaps TRBD2 (10 bases). V was trimmed by 3 bases and J by 2 bases, leaving 23 bases between them. Germline assignment: CDR1 MNHEY and CDR2 SMNVEV (reference sequence). CDR3 size: 18 residues.